This passage covers 14 T cell receptor beta chains from one sample sequenced in a study of shared clonotypes between healthy human individuals. TCRdb keeps only in-frame clones here, not all; method: immunoSEQ multiplex PCR. The top ten hold approximately 0.12% of the sample, which has about 610,000 clones, approximately 96% seen once. The naive CD8 population came from CD45RO-negative cells selected for CCR7, without terminally differentiated effector memory CD45RA+ cells. Source material: naive CD8+ T cells sorted from blood. Receptor source: a woman aged 30 to 39 in good health.

The genes are TRBV13 and TRBJ2-7; 7 bases fit TRBD1. The CDR3 has 14 amino acids. J gave up 2 bases and V 2 bases, and 3 bases lay outside the gene matches. CDR1 is PRHDT and CDR2 is FYEKMQ in the germline V gene (reference sequence). DNA for the CDR3: TGTGCCAGCAGCTTATGGGACAGCGCCTACGAGCAGTACTTC. Translating it yields CASSLWDSAYEQYF. The complete variable domain, with remaining parts taken from reference TRBV13 and TRBJ2-7, reads AAGVIQSPRHLIKEKRETATLKCYPIPRHDTVYWYQQGPGQDPQFLISFYEKMQSDKGSIPDRFSAQQFSDYHSELNMSSLELGDSALYFCASSLWDSAYEQYFGPGTRLTVT.

Details on this clone: Other DNA sequences in this specimen translate into the identical CDR3. This rearrangement joins TRBV11-2 to TRBJ2-1; D remains ambiguous. Germline V lookup: CDR1 SGHAT, CDR2 FQNNGV. V lost 1 base and J lost 0, with 4 bases in between. The CDR3 length is 14 residues. For the CDR3, the DNA is TGTGCCAGCAGCTTAGCAGGCTCCTACAATGAGCAGTTCTTC. Encoded protein: CASSLAGSYNEQFF.

This clone has just one count. The DNA of the CDR3 is TGCAGCGTCCGAAACCGGGACAGCGCCTACGAGCAGTACTTC. Translating gives CSVRNRDSAYEQYF. This chain connects TRBV29-1 to TRBJ2-5; 7 bases align to TRBD1. TRBJ2-7 explains the end of the DNA better; the J call may be wrong. The CDR3 totals 14 residues. Germline V lookup: CDR1 SQVTM, CDR2 ANQGSEA.

The chain joins TRBV27 to TRBJ2-7; TRBD1 matches 9 bases. Unmatched junction bases numbered 6, after V lost 6 bases and J lost 6 bases. The CDR3 runs 13 residues. CDR1 MNHEY and CDR2 SMNVEV come from the germline V gene (reference sequence). The CDR3 spells CASSLQGAVEQYF. CDR3 nucleotide sequence: TGTGCCAGCAGCTTACAGGGGGCTGTCGAGCAGTACTTC.

This clone appeared once. The rearrangement joins TRBV5-1 to TRBJ2-7; weak D call: TRBD1 (6 bases). Germline V lookup: CDR1 SGHRS, CDR2 YFSETQ. The length of the CDR3 is 14 residues. V lost 0 bases and J lost 4, with 11 bases in between. Here the CDR3 reads CASSLAGAGYEQYF. Written as DNA, the CDR3 is TGCGCCAGCAGCTTGGCAGGGGCTGGATACGAGCAGTACTTC.

This clone has only a few counts. The rearrangement links TRBV5-8 to TRBJ2-7; 8 bases agree with TRBD1. CDR3 length: 16 residues. Germline assignment: CDR1 SGHTS and CDR2 YDEGEE. The junction had 10 bases not matched to a gene; V was cut back by 2 bases and J by 3 bases. The DNA of the CDR3 is TGTGCCAGCAGCTTACCTCCCCGGACAGGGTTCTACGAGCAGTACTTC. Translating gives CASSLPPRTGFYEQYF. Full variable domain (missing parts from reference TRBV5-8 and TRBJ2-7): EAGVTQSPTHLIKTRGQQATLRCSPISGHTSVYWYQQALGLGLQFLLWYDEGEERNRGNFPPRFSGRQFPNYSSELNVNALELEDSALYLCASSLPPRTGFYEQYFGPGTRLTVT.

This clone showed up just once. The sample carries other DNA sequences with the same CDR3. The chain links TRBV4-1 to TRBJ2-7; 7 bases fit TRBD2. V lost 1 base and J lost 2; bases outside the gene matches: 5. The CDR3 runs to 15 residues. CDR1 is MGHRA and CDR2 is YSYEKL in the germline V gene. The CDR3 region has the DNA TGCGCCAGCAGCCAAGTTCCTAGCGGTACCTACGAGCAGTACTTC. As protein: CASSQVPSGTYEQYF.

This chain joins TRBV6-1 and TRBJ1-5, with D possibly being TRBD1 (6 bases). V lost 3 bases to trimming and J lost 10 bases, with 19 bases between them. This CDR3 is 15 amino acids long. Germline V gives CDR1 MNHNS, CDR2 SASEGT. The CDR3 DNA is TGTGCCAGCAGTGAGTTATATACAGGGTATCGACCCCAGCATTTT. It is translated as CASSELYTGYRPQHF.

This clone was seen a few times. The chain is built from TRBV7-8 and TRBJ1-1; unclear D gene. Germline-derived CDR1 and CDR2 are SGHVS and FQNEAQ. The V and J ends lost 5 bases and 4 bases respectively, with 8 bases between them. This CDR3 spans 12 amino acids. In DNA, the CDR3 is TGTGCCAGCAGCCTAGGGCGCACTGAAGCTTTCTTT. Translation: CASSLGRTEAFF.

V gene TRBV28 combines with J gene TRBJ2-1; 11 bases match TRBD2. Germline CDR1 MDHEN, CDR2 SYDVKM. CDR3 length equals 19 residues. After removal of 4 bases from V and 4 bases from J, the junction contained 15 bases not matched to a gene. The CDR3: CASSWSILAGAQRYNEQFF. CDR3 DNA sequence: TGTGCCAGCAGTTGGAGCATACTAGCGGGAGCTCAGAGGTACAATGAGCAGTTCTTC.

This chain links TRBV5-4 with TRBJ2-7; 7 bases fit TRBD2. This CDR3 region has 17 residues. Trimming at V came to 3 bases and at J to 1 base, leaving 13 bases not matched to a gene. Germline V CDR1 and CDR2: SGHNT, YYREEE (reference sequence). The CDR3 nucleotides are TGTGCCAGCAGCTCGGGGCTCCAGGGACTAAGTTCCTACGAGCAGTACTTC. It translates to CASSSGLQGLSSYEQYF.

This clone was counted a few times. The CDR3 sequence: CASSLFTDEQYF. The CDR3 DNA follows: TGTGCCAGCAGCTTGTTTACGGACGAGCAGTACTTC. The rearrangement links TRBV7-6 to TRBJ2-7, with unresolved D. V gave up 3 bases and J gave up 5 bases, with 8 bases separating them. Looked up from germline, CDR1 is SGHVS and CDR2 is FNYEAQ. The CDR3 runs to 12 residues. Full variable domain (missing parts from reference TRBV7-6 and TRBJ2-7): GAGVSQSPRYKVTKRGQDVALRCDPISGHVSLYWYRQALGQGPEFLTYFNYEAQQDKSGLPNDRFSAERPEGSISTLTIQRTEQRDSAMYRCASSLFTDEQYFGPGTRLTVT.

Details on this clone: Compared with germline, one end of the junction differs, possibly owing to a read error. The chain carries TRBV28 and TRBJ1-5, with D tentatively TRBD1 (6 bases). Germline CDR1 and CDR2: MDHEN and SYDVKM. CDR3 length equals 15 residues. CDR3 sequence: CASNLQGWGNQPQHF. The CDR3 DNA sequence: TGTGCCAGCAATTTACAGGGATGGGGCAATCAGCCCCAGCATTTT.

The chain combines TRBV19 with TRBJ2-3; D may be TRBD2 (6 bases). CDR1 is LNHDA, CDR2 SQIVND, per germline (reference sequence). The CDR3 has 14 amino acids. V was pared by 6 bases and J by 0 bases, with 10 bases between. For the CDR3, the DNA is TGTGCCAGTAGGGGAGGACCGAGCACAGATACGCAGTATTTT. Translation gives CASRGGPSTDTQYF.